This paragraph covers one TCR beta chain sequence. Its antigen is undetermined. The sample is drawn from a study of cytomegalovirus exposure and HLA in healthy donors. Study at large: The approximately 660 first-cohort repertoires shared a platform with the 130 or so validation repertoires, as reported in a later analysis.

Study results and caveats: It was reported that the classifier diagnosed cytomegalovirus status with high specificity and sensitivity in both the original and validation cohorts.

Sequencing was performed with immunoSEQ multiplex PCR; in TCRdb, only in-frame clones are kept and a portion is missing. The profile shows fewer than 130,000 clones, around nine tenths of them singletons. Germline CDR1 MNHEY, CDR2 SMNVEV (reference sequence). The CDR3 runs to 13 residues. Deletions cut 6 bases from V and 1 base from J, with 4 bases between. The V call is TRBV27, the J call TRBJ2-6; D gene unclear. Sequenced sample: PBMCs. The source is a woman aged 18-30 years in good health and CMV-seronegative. CDR3 sequence reads: CASSRSGANVLTF. CDR3 bases: TGTGCCAGCAGCAGATCTGGGGCCAACGTCCTGACTTTC.